A single sample is the source of the 9 T cell receptor beta chains below, sequenced in a study of shared clonotypes between healthy human individuals. Profiled with immunoSEQ multiplex PCR; TCRdb holds only in-frame clones, not every one. The data hold about 300,000 clones, with around two thirds observed a single time. The material sequenced was memory CD4+ T cells sorted from blood. Subset: CD45RA-negative fraction. Receptors were obtained from a young man in good health.

This clone was counted once. V is TRBV6-1 and J is TRBJ2-5; D unclear. The V end was cut by 7 bases, the J end by 12 bases, with 21 bases between. There are 13 residues in the CDR3. Germline assignment: CDR1 MNHNS and CDR2 SASEGT. The CDR3 is CASIGKGVPVEYF. The CDR3, as DNA: TGTGCCAGCATAGGGAAAGGTGTTCCGGTGGAGTACTTC.

The rearrangement links TRBV5-1 to TRBJ2-2; no clear D. Per the germline V gene, CDR1 is SGHRS and CDR2 is YFSETQ. With 0 bases removed from V and 13 bases from J, the gap between germline ends came to 10 bases. This CDR3 comprises 12 residues. The CDR3, as DNA: TGCGCCAGCAGCTTGGGAGGTGGGCGGCTGTTTTTT. Its protein is CASSLGGGRLFF.

The V call is TRBV4-1, the J call TRBJ2-7, with D perhaps TRBD2 (6 bases). Germline lookup yields CDR1 MGHRA and CDR2 YSYEKL. This CDR3 contains 14 residues. V gave up 2 bases and J gave up 7 bases, with 15 bases separating them. The CDR3 nucleotides read TGCGCCAGCAGCCAACCGGGAGTTGGGGGAGAGCAGTACTTC. It yields the protein CASSQPGVGGEQYF.

V usage is TRBV4-1 and J usage is TRBJ1-1, with D possibly being TRBD1 (6 bases). Germline CDR1 is MGHRA and CDR2 is YSYEKL. CDR3 length: 14 amino acids. Deletions cut 4 bases from V and 4 bases from J, with 13 bases between. Here the CDR3 reads CASSLNRVGTEAFF. DNA of the CDR3: TGCGCCAGCAGCCTGAACAGGGTAGGCACTGAAGCTTTCTTT.

This chain uses TRBV10-2 with TRBJ2-7; weak D call: TRBD2 (7 bases). Germline V gene lookup returns CDR1 WSHSY and CDR2 SAAADI. V gave up 5 bases and J gave up 9 bases, with 20 bases separating them. The CDR3 length is 14 residues. The CDR3 DNA is TGCGCCAGCAGTCAACAGGGACTACCTGACGGGCAGTACTTC. It codes for CASSQQGLPDGQYF.

The rearrangement uses TRBV30 and TRBJ1-5, with D perhaps TRBD1 (6 bases). Germline V CDR1 and CDR2: GTSNPN, SVGIG (reference sequence). The CDR3 length is 15 residues. V lost 2 bases to trimming and J lost 4 bases, with 15 bases between them. The chain's CDR3 is CAWSTRGIFNQPQHF. The DNA for the CDR3 is TGTGCCTGGAGTACTAGGGGGATTTTTAATCAGCCCCAGCATTTT.

This clone occurred once. The chain links TRBV5-1 to TRBJ2-7; D unresolved. CDR3 length equals 15 residues. The germline V gene encodes CDR1 SGHRS and CDR2 YFSETQ. The V end was cut by 2 bases, the J end by 2 bases, with 14 bases between. The CDR3 protein is CASSFNPGPTYEQYF. In DNA form, the CDR3 reads TGCGCCAGCAGCTTCAATCCAGGCCCTACCTACGAGCAGTACTTC.

This chain links TRBV10-2 with TRBJ2-3; D perhaps matches TRBD2 (6 bases). This CDR3 has 14 amino acids. Trimming took off 8 bases at V and 2 bases at J, with 14 bases between the two ends. CDR1 WSHSY and CDR2 SAAADI come from the germline V gene. The CDR3 sequence is CASSPGTYTDTQYF. As DNA, the CDR3 is TGCGCCAGCTCCCCCGGGACTTACACAGATACGCAGTATTTT.

This clone was seen only once. CDR3: CASGTEYNEQFF. The CDR3 nucleotides are TGTGCTAGCGGGACAGAGTACAATGAGCAGTTCTTC. V usage is TRBV12-5 and J usage is TRBJ2-1, with 7 bases identical to TRBD1. This CDR3 has 12 amino acids. Germline V gives CDR1 LGHNT, CDR2 FRNRAP. V trimming: 9 bases; J trimming: 4 bases; junction bases outside the gene matches: 3.